One sample yielded the 26 T cell receptor beta chains listed below, sequenced in a study of shared clonotypes between healthy human individuals. Profiled with immunoSEQ multiplex PCR; TCRdb holds only in-frame clones, not every one. In the table there are about 2.1 million clones, more than 85% of which are singletons. Naive CD8 cells lacked CD45RO, underwent positive selection for CCR7 and left out terminally differentiated effector memory CD45RA+ cells. Sequenced: naive CD8+ T cells from PBMCs. The receptors were sampled from a man younger than 30 in good health. Some clones in this sample may be carry-over from other donors' samples.

This clone was seen only once. The V gene is TRBV6-6, the J gene TRBJ2-3, with 9 positions matching TRBD2. The CDR3 sequence is 16 residues long. J was trimmed by 1 base and V by 8 bases; bases with no gene match: 10. Per germline, CDR1 MNHNY and CDR2 SVGAGI (reference sequence). This chain's CDR3 is CASRGPQREGTDTQYF. CDR3 coding DNA: TGTGCCAGCCGTGGGCCACAGCGGGAGGGCACAGATACGCAGTATTTT.

This sequence joins TRBV11-2 and TRBJ2-3; D is undetermined. The germline gives CDR1 SGHAT, CDR2 FQNNGV. The CDR3 loop spans 13 amino acids. V was clipped by 3 bases and J by 1 base, with 5 bases between them. This chain's CDR3 is CASSLEGTDTQYF. The CDR3 nucleotides read TGTGCCAGCAGCTTGGAAGGCACAGATACGCAGTATTTT.

This sequence joins TRBV7-9 and TRBJ2-3; maybe TRBD2 (5 bases). The V and J ends lost 3 bases and 2 bases respectively, with 24 bases between them. CDR1 is SEHNR, CDR2 FQNEAQ, per germline (reference sequence). The CDR3 length is 19 residues. The CDR3 region is CASSFRWTLHENNTDTQYF. CDR3 coding DNA: TGTGCCAGCAGCTTCCGGTGGACTCTCCACGAAAATAACACAGATACGCAGTATTTT.

This chain connects TRBV11-2 to TRBJ2-7, with 7 positions matching TRBD2. The V gene end was trimmed by 2 bases and the J gene end by 6 bases; junction bases not matched to a gene: 7. Per germline, CDR1 SGHAT and CDR2 FQNNGV. CDR3 length: 14 residues. Written as DNA, the CDR3 is TGTGCCAGCAGCTTATCGCCGGGGAGGGGCGAGCAGTACTTC. Protein: CASSLSPGRGEQYF.

This clone was seen just once. V usage is TRBV28 and J usage is TRBJ2-2; 9 bases are shared with TRBD1. After removal of 5 bases from V and 6 bases from J, the junction contained 10 bases not matched to a gene. CDR3 length equals 16 residues. CDR1 and CDR2 (germline): MDHEN, SYDVKM. The DNA for the CDR3 is TGTGCCAGCAGTCCTCCGGACAGGGGAGGACCCGGGGAGCTGTTTTTT. Amino acid sequence: CASSPPDRGGPGELFF.

This clone was picked up one time. The CDR3 DNA reads as TGCAGCGTTGAAGGGGGGACGGGCAGGAACACAGATACGCAGTATTTT. This encodes CSVEGGTGRNTDTQYF. The chain has TRBV29-1 and TRBJ2-3; perhaps D is TRBD1 or TRBD2 (5 bases each). In germline, CDR1 is SQVTM, CDR2 ANQGSEA. V gave up 1 base and J gave up 2 bases, with 16 bases separating them. The CDR3 runs to 16 residues.

The chain joins TRBV7-8 to TRBJ2-3; either TRBD1 or TRBD2 may supply D (5 bases each). V was clipped by 5 bases and J by 9 bases, with 15 bases between them. CDR1 is SGHVS, CDR2 FQNEAQ, per germline. The CDR3 has 13 amino acids. The CDR3 protein is CASSLGDAQTQYF. In DNA, the CDR3 is TGTGCCAGCAGCCTAGGGGACGCTCAGACGCAGTATTTT.

V gene TRBV7-9 combines with J gene TRBJ2-3; no reliable D call. Germline V gene lookup returns CDR1 SEHNR and CDR2 FQNEAQ (reference sequence). This CDR3 has 15 amino acids. Deletions cut 5 bases from V and 4 bases from J, with 16 bases between. Written as DNA, the CDR3 is TGTGCCAGCAGCACCAGCTATGGAGCTTCAGATACGCAGTATTTT. It is translated as CASSTSYGASDTQYF.

This chain connects TRBV10-2 to TRBJ2-7; TRBD2 agrees at 11 bases. Trimming at V came to 3 bases and at J to 3 bases, leaving 4 bases not matched to a gene. The CDR3 is made up of 15 amino acids. The germline gives CDR1 WSHSY, CDR2 SAAADI. CDR3 nucleotide sequence: TGCGCCAGCAGTGATGGGGGGACTAGCGGCTACGAGCAGTACTTC. It is translated as CASSDGGTSGYEQYF.

The chain uses TRBV6-4 and TRBJ2-1; the match to TRBD2 covers 15 bases. Germline V gives CDR1 MRHNA, CDR2 SNTAGT. J was trimmed by 6 bases and V by 4 bases; bases with no gene match: 16. This CDR3 is 20 amino acids long. The chain's CDR3 is CASSVPGPGTSGRPTNEQFF. In DNA, the CDR3 is TGTGCCAGCAGTGTCCCCGGCCCCGGGACTAGCGGGAGGCCAACCAATGAGCAGTTCTTC.

This chain joins TRBV19 and TRBJ2-5; D is possibly TRBD2 (5 bases). Germline CDR1 LNHDA, CDR2 SQIVND (reference sequence). V was trimmed by 2 bases and J by 0 bases, leaving 16 bases between them. The CDR3 totals 17 residues. The CDR3 bases are TGTGCCAGTAGTATACGCGGTAGCGCCCGATACCAAGAGACCCAGTACTTC. Residues: CASSIRGSARYQETQYF.

The chain is built from TRBV6-1 and TRBJ2-1, with TRBD2 as a possible D gene (6 bases). This CDR3 spans 15 amino acids. V dropped 4 bases and J dropped 1 base, with 11 bases sitting between them. Per germline, CDR1 MNHNS and CDR2 SASEGT. The CDR3 is CASSGRDSSYNEQFF. CDR3 DNA sequence: TGTGCCAGCAGTGGGAGGGACTCTTCCTACAATGAGCAGTTCTTC.

This chain's CDR3 is CASSTLLAADYNEQFF. The CDR3 DNA reads TGTGCCAGCAGCACCTTATTAGCGGCCGATTACAATGAGCAGTTCTTC. The rearrangement links TRBV7-9 to TRBJ2-1; tentative D call: TRBD2 (6 bases). The CDR3 totals 16 residues. Trimming cost V 5 bases and J 4 bases, with 18 bases left between them. Germline V CDR1 and CDR2: SEHNR, FQNEAQ (reference sequence).

The chain is built from TRBV29-1 and TRBJ2-7; D is perhaps TRBD1 (5 bases). Germline V lookup: CDR1 SQVTM, CDR2 ANQGSEA. This CDR3 has 14 amino acids. V shed 5 bases and J shed 3 bases, with 17 bases lying between them. CDR3 DNA sequence: TGCAGCGTTACAGGTTCCCCCGATCGCTACGAGCAGTACTTC. Translated: CSVTGSPDRYEQYF.

The genes are TRBV4-1 and TRBJ2-1; 10 bases agree with TRBD2. The CDR3 totals 14 residues. CDR1 is MGHRA, CDR2 YSYEKL, per germline. The ends lost 3 bases at V and 10 bases at J; junction bases unmatched: 6. CDR3: CASSQSSGRREQFF. The CDR3 DNA sequence: TGCGCCAGCAGCCAGTCTAGCGGGAGACGAGAGCAGTTCTTC.

J is TRBJ2-1 and V is TRBV29-1; D might be TRBD2 (6 bases). With 7 bases removed from V and 0 bases from J, the gap between germline ends came to 16 bases. This CDR3 spans 15 amino acids. Germline assignment: CDR1 SQVTM and CDR2 ANQGSEA. This CDR3 is CSAPASVYSYNEQFF. The CDR3 coding sequence is TGCAGCGCCCCCGCTAGCGTCTACTCCTACAATGAGCAGTTCTTC.

The V gene is TRBV5-1, the J gene TRBJ1-1; possibly TRBD1 for D (6 bases). The germline CDR1 and CDR2 sequences are SGHRS and YFSETQ. This CDR3 is built from 16 residues. Trimming left V 4 bases short and J 0 bases short, with 16 bases between. The CDR3 nucleotides are TGCGCCAGCAGCCCAATATTCAGGGGAATGAACACTGAAGCTTTCTTT. This codes for CASSPIFRGMNTEAFF. The full variable domain, completed using reference TRBV5-1 and TRBJ1-1, is KAGVTQTPRYLIKTRGQQVTLSCSPISGHRSVSWYQQTPGQGLQFLFEYFSETQRNKGNFPGRFSGRQFSNSRSEMNVSTLELGDSALYLCASSPIFRGMNTEAFFGQGTRLTVV.

Notes on this clone: A read error is possible here, since a much larger clone lies one base away. The CDR3 DNA sequence: TGTGCCAGCAGTCTGGGGAACACTGAAGCTTTCTTT. It translates to CASSLGNTEAFF. The chain carries TRBV25-1 and TRBJ1-1; D is undetermined. The germline V gene has CDR1 MGHDK and CDR2 SYGVNS. Trimming removed 5 bases at V and 1 base at J, with 5 bases between. The CDR3 consists of 12 residues.

In regard to this clone: The sample has other DNA sequences that encode this CDR3 too. The chain combines TRBV28 with TRBJ2-1, with TRBD2 matching 7 bases. The germline gives CDR1 MDHEN, CDR2 SYDVKM. V was clipped by 4 bases and J by 4 bases; unmatched bases: 4. The CDR3 is made up of 14 amino acids. The CDR3 is CASSYSGSYNEQFF. The CDR3 nucleotides are TGTGCCAGCAGTTATAGCGGGTCTTACAATGAGCAGTTCTTC.

The rearrangement links TRBV29-1 to TRBJ2-2; D uncertain. Germline CDR1 SQVTM, CDR2 ANQGSEA. Trimming took 8 bases from V and 7 from J, leaving 14 bases between them. There are 12 residues in the CDR3. For the CDR3, the DNA is TGCAGCTTATACGATATGAACGGGGAGCTGTTTTTT. Its translation: CSLYDMNGELFF.

The CDR3 here is CASSLEWETYEQYF. CDR3 sequence (DNA): TGTGCCAGCAGCTTAGAGTGGGAGACCTACGAGCAGTACTTC. The chain joins TRBV11-2 to TRBJ2-7; tentatively, D is TRBD2 (5 bases). Germline loops: CDR1 SGHAT, CDR2 FQNNGV. With 0 bases removed from V and 2 bases from J, the gap between germline ends came to 8 bases. The CDR3 loop spans 14 amino acids.

This rearrangement joins TRBV28 to TRBJ2-1; 9 nucleotides align to TRBD1. Germline V gene lookup returns CDR1 MDHEN and CDR2 SYDVKM. The CDR3 covers 15 residues. Losses at the gene ends were 5 bases for V and 3 bases for J; bases not matched to a gene: 5. CDR3 nucleotides: TGTGCCAGCAGTCCGAGGACAGGGGTCTACAATGAGCAGTTCTTC. This encodes CASSPRTGVYNEQFF.

The chain couples TRBV28 to TRBJ2-3, with D perhaps matching TRBD2 (6 bases). Germline CDR1 MDHEN, CDR2 SYDVKM. Between the trimmed V and J ends, which lost 5 bases and 3 bases, there was a span of 39 bases. The CDR3 is 23 residues long. CDR3 protein: CASSGDWEAKPARISGPTDTQYF. The CDR3 DNA reads as TGTGCCAGCAGTGGAGATTGGGAGGCTAAGCCCGCCCGAATATCCGGCCCAACAGATACGCAGTATTTT.

About this clone: This same CDR3 is encoded by further DNA sequences in the sample. V usage is TRBV28 and J usage is TRBJ1-2, with D unclear. CDR3 length equals 11 residues. V lost 6 bases and J lost 2, with 4 bases in between. CDR1 and CDR2 (germline): MDHEN, SYDVKM. CDR3 in DNA: TGTGCCAGCAGCTCGAACTATGGCTACACCTTC. It is translated as CASSSNYGYTF.

The V and J genes are TRBV14 and TRBJ2-1; unclear D gene. Germline V lookup: CDR1 SGHDN, CDR2 FVKESK. V lost 1 base and J lost 4, with 8 bases in between. The CDR3 has 14 residues. This CDR3 reads CASSQVPAYNEQFF. The CDR3 bases are TGTGCCAGCAGCCAAGTTCCAGCTTACAATGAGCAGTTCTTC.

This clone was picked up one time. This rearrangement joins TRBV27 to TRBJ2-7; 7 bases line up with TRBD2. CDR3 length equals 16 residues. The V gene's germline CDR1 is MNHEY and CDR2 SMNVEV (reference sequence). The V and J ends lost 3 bases and 0 bases, in that order; junction bases with no gene match: 8. In nucleotides, the CDR3 is TGTGCCAGCAGTTTTTCCGCGGGAGAGAGCTCCTACGAGCAGTACTTC. Encoded protein: CASSFSAGESSYEQYF.